The clone carrying this T cell receptor (beta chain) appeared a single time. This CDR3 spans 16 amino acids. Germline CDR1 and CDR2: SGHVS and FNYEAQ. The junction had 6 bases not matched to a gene; V was cut back by 1 base and J by 0 bases. This sample is drawn from a study of blood T cell repertoires in COVID-19. The data were produced by immunoSEQ multiplex PCR, yet TCRdb's version contains in-frame clones alone and is incomplete. The sample holds around 160,000 clones; over 75% are singletons and the top ten take 1% to 1.5%. Sequenced sample: PBMCs or T cells enriched from blood (not recorded which). The chain combines TRBV7-6 with TRBJ2-7; 7 nucleotides line up with TRBD2. The TCR sequence derives from a woman in her 30s with acute COVID-19. CDR3 nucleotide sequence: TGTGCCAGCAGCTTAGTAGTAGGCGGGAGCTCCTACGAGCAGTACTTC. Translated, it gives CASSLVVGGSSYEQYF.